This TCR beta chain was retrieved from a study of blood T cell repertoires in COVID-19. Study as a whole: The United States, Italy and Spain were the sources of the acute and convalescent COVID-19 samples. PBMCs, B-cell-depleted T cells, or T cells provided the cDNA or gDNA that made up the material.

Deletions cut 3 bases from V and 0 bases from J, with 12 bases between. Per germline, CDR1 SGHNT and CDR2 YYREEE (reference sequence). The CDR3 runs 15 residues. Methods used by the authors: Amplified reference gene primers provided the basis for estimating nucleated cell counts. Profiled with immunoSEQ multiplex PCR; TCRdb holds only in-frame clones, not every one. V, J and clone size were drawn from that table, and D and trimming were deduced from the DNA. The table includes about 110,000 clones, 80% to 90% detected once. The J gene is TRBJ1-2, the V gene TRBV5-4; D not resolved. This receptor was obtained from a middle-aged man with active or convalescent COVID-19. The sample was peripheral blood. CDR3 sequence (DNA): TGTGCCAGCAGCTCCACGCAGCGAGCTAACTATGGCTACACCTTC. Protein sequence: CASSSTQRANYGYTF.